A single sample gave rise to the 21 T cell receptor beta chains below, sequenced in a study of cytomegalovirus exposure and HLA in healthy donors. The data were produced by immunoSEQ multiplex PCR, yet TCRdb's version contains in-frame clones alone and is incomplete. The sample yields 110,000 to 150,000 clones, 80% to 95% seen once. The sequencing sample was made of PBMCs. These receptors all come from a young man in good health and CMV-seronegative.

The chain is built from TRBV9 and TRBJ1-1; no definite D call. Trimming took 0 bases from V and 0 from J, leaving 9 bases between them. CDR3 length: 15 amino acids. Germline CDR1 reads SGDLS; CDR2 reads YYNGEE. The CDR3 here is CASSVVPNMNTEAFF. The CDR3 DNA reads TGTGCCAGCAGCGTAGTACCCAACATGAACACTGAAGCTTTCTTT.

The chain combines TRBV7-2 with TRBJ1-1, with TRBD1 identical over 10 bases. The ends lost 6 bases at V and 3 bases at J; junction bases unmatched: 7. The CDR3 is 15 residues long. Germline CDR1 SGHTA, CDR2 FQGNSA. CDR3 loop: CASRLRGTGDTEAFF. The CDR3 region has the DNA TGTGCCAGCAGATTGCGGGGGACAGGGGACACTGAAGCTTTCTTT.

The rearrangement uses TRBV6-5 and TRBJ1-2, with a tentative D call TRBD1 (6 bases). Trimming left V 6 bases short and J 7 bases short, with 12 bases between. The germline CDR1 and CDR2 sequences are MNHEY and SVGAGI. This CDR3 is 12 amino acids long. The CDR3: CASRSGVSGYTF. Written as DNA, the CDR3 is TGTGCCAGCAGGTCAGGGGTGAGTGGCTACACCTTC.

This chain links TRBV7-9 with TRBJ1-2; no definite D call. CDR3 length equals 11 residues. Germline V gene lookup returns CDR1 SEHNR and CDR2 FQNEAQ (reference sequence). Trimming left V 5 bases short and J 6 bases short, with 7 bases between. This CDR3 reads CASSPLDGYTF. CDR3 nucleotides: TGTGCCAGCAGCCCACTGGATGGCTACACCTTC.

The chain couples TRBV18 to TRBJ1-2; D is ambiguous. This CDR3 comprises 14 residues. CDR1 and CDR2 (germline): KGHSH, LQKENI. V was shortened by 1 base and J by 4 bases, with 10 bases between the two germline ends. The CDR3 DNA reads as TGTGCCAGCTCACCACGGGAAGGGAGCTATGGCTACACCTTC. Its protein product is CASSPREGSYGYTF.

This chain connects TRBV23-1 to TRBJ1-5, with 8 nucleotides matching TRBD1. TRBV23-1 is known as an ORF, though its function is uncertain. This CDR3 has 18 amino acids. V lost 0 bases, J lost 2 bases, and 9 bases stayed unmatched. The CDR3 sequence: CASSQSGQAPIGNQPQHF. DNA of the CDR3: TGCGCCAGCAGTCAATCGGGACAGGCCCCTATTGGCAATCAGCCCCAGCATTTT.

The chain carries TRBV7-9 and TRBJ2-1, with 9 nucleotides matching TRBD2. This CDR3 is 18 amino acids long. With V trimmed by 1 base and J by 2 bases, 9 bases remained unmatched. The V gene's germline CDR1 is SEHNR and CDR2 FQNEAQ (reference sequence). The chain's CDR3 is CASSLGLAGNRAYNEQFF. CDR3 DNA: TGTGCCAGCAGCTTAGGGCTAGCGGGGAATCGGGCCTACAATGAGCAGTTCTTC.

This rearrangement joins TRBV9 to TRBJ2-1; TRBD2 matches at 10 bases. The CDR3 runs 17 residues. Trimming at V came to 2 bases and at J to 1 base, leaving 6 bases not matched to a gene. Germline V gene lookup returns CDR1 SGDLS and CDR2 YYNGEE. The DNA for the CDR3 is TGTGCCAGCAGCGTCCGGGGTAGCGGGGGGTCCTACAATGAGCAGTTCTTC. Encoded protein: CASSVRGSGGSYNEQFF.

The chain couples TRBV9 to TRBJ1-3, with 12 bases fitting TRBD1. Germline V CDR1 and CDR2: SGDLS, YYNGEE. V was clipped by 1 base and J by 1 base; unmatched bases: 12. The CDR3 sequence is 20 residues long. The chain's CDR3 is CASSVSLGGQGAGSGNTIYF. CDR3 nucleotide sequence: TGTGCCAGCAGCGTATCCCTCGGGGGACAGGGGGCTGGATCTGGAAACACCATATATTTT.

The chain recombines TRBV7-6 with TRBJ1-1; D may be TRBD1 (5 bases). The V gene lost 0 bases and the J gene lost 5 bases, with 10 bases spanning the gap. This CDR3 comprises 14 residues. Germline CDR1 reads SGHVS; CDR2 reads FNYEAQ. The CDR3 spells CASSLAGRETEAFF. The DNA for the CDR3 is TGTGCCAGCAGCTTAGCGGGCAGGGAAACTGAAGCTTTCTTT. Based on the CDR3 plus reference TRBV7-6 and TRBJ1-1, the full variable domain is GAGVSQSPRYKVTKRGQDVALRCDPISGHVSLYWYRQALGQGPEFLTYFNYEAQQDKSGLPNDRFSAERPEGSISTLTIQRTEQRDSAMYRCASSLAGRETEAFFGQGTRLTVV.

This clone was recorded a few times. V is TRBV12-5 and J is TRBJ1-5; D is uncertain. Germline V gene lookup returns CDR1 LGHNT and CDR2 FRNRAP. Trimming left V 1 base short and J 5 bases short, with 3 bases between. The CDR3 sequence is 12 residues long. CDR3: CASGLEHQPQHF. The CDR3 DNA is TGTGCTAGTGGTTTGGAGCATCAGCCCCAGCATTTT.

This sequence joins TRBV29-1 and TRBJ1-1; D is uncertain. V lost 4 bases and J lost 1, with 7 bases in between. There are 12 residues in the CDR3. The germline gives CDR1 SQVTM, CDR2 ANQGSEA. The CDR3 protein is CSVVPGNTEAFF. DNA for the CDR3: TGCAGCGTTGTGCCAGGGAACACTGAAGCTTTCTTT.

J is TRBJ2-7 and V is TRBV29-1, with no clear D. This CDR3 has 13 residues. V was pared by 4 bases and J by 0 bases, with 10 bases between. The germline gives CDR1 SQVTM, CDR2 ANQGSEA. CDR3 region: CSVVDTLSYEQYF. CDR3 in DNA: TGCAGCGTTGTAGACACTCTCTCCTACGAGCAGTACTTC.

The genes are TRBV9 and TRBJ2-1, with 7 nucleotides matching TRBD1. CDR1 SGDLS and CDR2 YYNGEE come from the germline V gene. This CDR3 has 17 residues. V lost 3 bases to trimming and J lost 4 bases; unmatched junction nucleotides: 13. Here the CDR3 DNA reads TGTGCCAGCAGCGCCCAGGGGGTTGCAGTTGGTTACAATGAGCAGTTCTTC. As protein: CASSAQGVAVGYNEQFF.

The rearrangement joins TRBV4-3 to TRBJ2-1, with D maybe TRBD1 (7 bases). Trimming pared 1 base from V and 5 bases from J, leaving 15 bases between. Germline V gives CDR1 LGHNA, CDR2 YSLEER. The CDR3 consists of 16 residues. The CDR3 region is CASSQVRGVPNNEQFF. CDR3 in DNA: TGCGCCAGCAGCCAAGTCAGGGGGGTCCCCAACAATGAGCAGTTCTTC.

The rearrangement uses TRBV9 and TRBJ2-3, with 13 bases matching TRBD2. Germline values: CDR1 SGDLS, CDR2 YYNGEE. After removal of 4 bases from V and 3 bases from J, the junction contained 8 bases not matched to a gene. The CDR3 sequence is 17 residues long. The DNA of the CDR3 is TGTGCCAGCAGCTTCCAGACTAGCGGGAGGATTACAGATACGCAGTATTTT. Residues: CASSFQTSGRITDTQYF.

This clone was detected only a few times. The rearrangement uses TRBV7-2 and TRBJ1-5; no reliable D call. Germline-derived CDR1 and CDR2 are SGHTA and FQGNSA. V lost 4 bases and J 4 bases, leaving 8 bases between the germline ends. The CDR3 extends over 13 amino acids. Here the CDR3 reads CASSSWTNQPQHF. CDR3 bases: TGTGCCAGCAGCTCCTGGACTAATCAGCCCCAGCATTTT.

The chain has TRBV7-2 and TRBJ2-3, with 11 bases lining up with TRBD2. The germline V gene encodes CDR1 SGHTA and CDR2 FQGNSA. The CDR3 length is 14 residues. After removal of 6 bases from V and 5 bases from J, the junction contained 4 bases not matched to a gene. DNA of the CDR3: TGTGCCAGCAGTCGTGGACTAGCGGGAGATACGCAGTATTTT. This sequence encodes CASSRGLAGDTQYF.

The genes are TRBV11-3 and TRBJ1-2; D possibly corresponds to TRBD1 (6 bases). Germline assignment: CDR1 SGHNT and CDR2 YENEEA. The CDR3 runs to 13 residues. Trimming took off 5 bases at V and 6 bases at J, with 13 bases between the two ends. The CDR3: CASSPGNRDGYTF. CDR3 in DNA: TGTGCCAGCAGCCCAGGGAACAGGGATGGCTACACCTTC.

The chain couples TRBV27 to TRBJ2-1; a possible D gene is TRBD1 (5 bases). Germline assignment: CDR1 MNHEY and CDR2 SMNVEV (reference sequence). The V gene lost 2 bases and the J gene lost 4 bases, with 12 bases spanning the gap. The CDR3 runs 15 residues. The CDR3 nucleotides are TGTGCCAGCAGTTTAACACAGGCACAGTACAATGAGCAGTTCTTC. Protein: CASSLTQAQYNEQFF.

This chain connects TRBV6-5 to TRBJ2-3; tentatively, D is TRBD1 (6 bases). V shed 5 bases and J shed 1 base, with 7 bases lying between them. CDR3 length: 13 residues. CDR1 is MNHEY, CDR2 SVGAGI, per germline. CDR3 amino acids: CASSNRGTDTQYF. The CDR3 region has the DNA TGTGCCAGCAGTAACAGGGGCACAGATACGCAGTATTTT.